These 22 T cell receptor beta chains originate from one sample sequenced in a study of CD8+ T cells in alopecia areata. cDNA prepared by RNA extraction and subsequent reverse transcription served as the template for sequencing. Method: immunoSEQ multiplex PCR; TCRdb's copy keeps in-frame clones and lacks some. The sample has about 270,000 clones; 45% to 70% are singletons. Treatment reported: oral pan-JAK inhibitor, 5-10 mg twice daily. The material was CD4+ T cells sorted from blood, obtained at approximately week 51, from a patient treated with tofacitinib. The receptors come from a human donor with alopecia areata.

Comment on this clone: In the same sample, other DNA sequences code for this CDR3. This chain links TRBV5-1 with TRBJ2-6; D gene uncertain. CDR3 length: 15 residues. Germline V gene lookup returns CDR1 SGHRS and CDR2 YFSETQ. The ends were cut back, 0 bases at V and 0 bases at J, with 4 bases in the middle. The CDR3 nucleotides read TGCGCCAGCAGCTTGGACCCCTCTGGGGCCAACGTCCTGACTTTC. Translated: CASSLDPSGANVLTF.

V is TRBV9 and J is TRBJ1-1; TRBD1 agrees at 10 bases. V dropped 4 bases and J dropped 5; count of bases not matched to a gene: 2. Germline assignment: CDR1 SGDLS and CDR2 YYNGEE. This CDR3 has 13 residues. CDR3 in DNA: TGTGCCAGCAGCAGGGGACAGGGGACTGAAGCTTTCTTT. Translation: CASSRGQGTEAFF.

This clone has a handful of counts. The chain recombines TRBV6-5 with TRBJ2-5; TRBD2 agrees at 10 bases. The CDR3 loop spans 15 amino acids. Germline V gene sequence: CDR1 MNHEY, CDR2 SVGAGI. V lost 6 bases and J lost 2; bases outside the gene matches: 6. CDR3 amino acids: CASRRPSGGQETQYF. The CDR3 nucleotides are TGTGCCAGCAGGCGCCCTAGCGGGGGACAAGAGACCCAGTACTTC.

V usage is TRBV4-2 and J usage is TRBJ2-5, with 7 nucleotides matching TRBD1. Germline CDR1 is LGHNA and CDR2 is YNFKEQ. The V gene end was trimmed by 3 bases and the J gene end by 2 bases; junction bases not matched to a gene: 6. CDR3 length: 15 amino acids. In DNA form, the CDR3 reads TGTGCCAGCAGCCATTACCCGGGACAGCAAGAGACCCAGTACTTC. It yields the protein CASSHYPGQQETQYF.

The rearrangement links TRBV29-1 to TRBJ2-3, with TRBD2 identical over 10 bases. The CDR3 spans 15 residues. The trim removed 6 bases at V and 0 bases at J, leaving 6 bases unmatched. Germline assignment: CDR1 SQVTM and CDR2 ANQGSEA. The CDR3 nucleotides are TGCAGCGTCCGAGGACTAGCGGTTAGCACAGATACGCAGTATTTT. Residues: CSVRGLAVSTDTQYF.

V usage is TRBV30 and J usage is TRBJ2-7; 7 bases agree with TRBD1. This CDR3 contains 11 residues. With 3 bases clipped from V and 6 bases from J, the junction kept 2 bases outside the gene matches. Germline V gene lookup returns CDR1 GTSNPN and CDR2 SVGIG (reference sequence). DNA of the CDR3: TGTGCCTGGAGGACAGGGACCGAGCAGTACTTC. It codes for CAWRTGTEQYF.

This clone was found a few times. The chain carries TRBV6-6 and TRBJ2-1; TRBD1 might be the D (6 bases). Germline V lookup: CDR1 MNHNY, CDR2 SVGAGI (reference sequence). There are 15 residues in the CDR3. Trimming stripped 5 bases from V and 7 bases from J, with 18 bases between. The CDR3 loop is CASSRRQALGNEQFF. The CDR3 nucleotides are TGTGCCAGCAGTCGCCGACAGGCCCTCGGGAATGAGCAGTTCTTC.

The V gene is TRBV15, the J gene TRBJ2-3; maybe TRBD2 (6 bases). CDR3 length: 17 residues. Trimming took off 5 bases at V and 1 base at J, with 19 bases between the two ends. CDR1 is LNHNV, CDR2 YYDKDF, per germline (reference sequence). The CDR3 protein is CATSGDRDFSRTDTQYF. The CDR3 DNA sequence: TGTGCCACCAGCGGGGACCGGGACTTTTCTCGCACAGATACGCAGTATTTT.

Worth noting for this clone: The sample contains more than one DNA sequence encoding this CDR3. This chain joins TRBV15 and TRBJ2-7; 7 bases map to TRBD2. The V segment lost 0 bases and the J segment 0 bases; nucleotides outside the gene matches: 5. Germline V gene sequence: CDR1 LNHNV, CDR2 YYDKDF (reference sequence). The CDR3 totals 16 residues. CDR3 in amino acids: CATSRDSGGGSYEQYF. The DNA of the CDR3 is TGTGCCACCAGCAGAGATTCGGGGGGAGGCTCCTACGAGCAGTACTTC.

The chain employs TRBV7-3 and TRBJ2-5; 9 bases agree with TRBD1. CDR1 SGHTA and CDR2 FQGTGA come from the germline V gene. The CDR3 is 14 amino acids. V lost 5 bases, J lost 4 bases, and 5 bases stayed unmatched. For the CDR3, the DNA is TGTGCCAGCAGCCGGACAGGGGAGTCAGAGACCCAGTACTTC. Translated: CASSRTGESETQYF.

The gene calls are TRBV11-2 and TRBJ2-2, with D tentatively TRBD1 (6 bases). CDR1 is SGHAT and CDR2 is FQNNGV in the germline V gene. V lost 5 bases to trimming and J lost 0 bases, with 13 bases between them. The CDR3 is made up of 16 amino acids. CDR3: CASSAAGTTNTGELFF. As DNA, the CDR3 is TGTGCCAGCAGCGCAGCCGGGACAACGAACACCGGGGAGCTGTTTTTT.

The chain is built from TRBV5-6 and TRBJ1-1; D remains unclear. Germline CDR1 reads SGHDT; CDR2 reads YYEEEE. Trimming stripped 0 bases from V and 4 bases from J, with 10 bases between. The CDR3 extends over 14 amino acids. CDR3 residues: CASSLAAGLTEAFF. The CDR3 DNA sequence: TGTGCCAGCAGCTTGGCCGCAGGACTCACTGAAGCTTTCTTT.

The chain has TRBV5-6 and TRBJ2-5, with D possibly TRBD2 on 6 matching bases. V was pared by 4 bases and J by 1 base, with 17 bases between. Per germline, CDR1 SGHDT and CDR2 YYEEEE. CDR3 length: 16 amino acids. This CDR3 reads CASSLGAGVLQETQYF. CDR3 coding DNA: TGTGCCAGCAGCCTAGGAGCGGGCGTACTCCAAGAGACCCAGTACTTC.

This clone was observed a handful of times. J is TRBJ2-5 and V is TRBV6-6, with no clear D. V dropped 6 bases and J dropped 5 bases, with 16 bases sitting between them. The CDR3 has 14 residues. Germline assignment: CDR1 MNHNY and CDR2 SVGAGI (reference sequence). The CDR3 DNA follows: TGTGCCAGCAGCCACGCCGAAAGTGGGGAGACCCAGTACTTC. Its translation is CASSHAESGETQYF.

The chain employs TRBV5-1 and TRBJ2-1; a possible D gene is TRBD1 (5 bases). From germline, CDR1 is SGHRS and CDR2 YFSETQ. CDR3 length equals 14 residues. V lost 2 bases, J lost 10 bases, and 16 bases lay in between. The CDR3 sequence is CASSFSGALGEQFF. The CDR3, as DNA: TGCGCCAGCAGCTTCTCTGGGGCCCTGGGAGAGCAGTTCTTC.

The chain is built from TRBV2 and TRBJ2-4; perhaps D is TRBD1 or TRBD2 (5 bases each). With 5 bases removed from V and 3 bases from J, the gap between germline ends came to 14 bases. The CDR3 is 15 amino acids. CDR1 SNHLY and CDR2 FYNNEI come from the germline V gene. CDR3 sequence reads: CASSPMQGDKNIQYF. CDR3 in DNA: TGTGCCAGCAGTCCAATGCAGGGAGACAAAAACATTCAGTACTTC.

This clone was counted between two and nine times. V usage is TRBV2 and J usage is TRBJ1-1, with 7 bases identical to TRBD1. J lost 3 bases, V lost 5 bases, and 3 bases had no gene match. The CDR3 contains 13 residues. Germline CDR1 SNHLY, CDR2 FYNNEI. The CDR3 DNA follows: TGTGCCAGCAGTCGTACAGGGGACACTGAAGCTTTCTTT. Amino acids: CASSRTGDTEAFF.

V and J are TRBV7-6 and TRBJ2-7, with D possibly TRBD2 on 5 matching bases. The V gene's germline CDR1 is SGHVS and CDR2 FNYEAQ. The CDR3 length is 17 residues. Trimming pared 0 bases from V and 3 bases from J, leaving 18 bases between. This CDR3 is CASSLAQIGERDYEQYF. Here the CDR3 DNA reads TGTGCCAGCAGCTTAGCGCAAATTGGGGAGAGGGACTACGAGCAGTACTTC.

The CDR3 here is CASRGTYTDTQYF. In nucleotides, the CDR3 is TGTGCCAGCAGGGGTACCTACACAGATACGCAGTATTTT. The chain has TRBV7-2 and TRBJ2-3; unclear D gene. V dropped 6 bases and J dropped 2 bases, with 9 bases sitting between them. The CDR3 has 13 residues. Germline loops: CDR1 SGHTA, CDR2 FQGNSA.

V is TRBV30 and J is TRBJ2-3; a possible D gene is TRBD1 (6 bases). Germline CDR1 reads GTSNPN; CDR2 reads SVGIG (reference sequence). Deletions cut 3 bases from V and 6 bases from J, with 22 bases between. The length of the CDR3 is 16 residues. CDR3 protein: CAWRGVRGHSSDTQYF. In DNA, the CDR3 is TGTGCCTGGAGAGGGGTCAGGGGACATTCGTCGGATACGCAGTATTTT.

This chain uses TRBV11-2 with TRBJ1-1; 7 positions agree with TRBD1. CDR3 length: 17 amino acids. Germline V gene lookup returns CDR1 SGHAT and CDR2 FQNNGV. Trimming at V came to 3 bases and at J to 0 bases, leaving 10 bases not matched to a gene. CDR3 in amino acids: CASSFSRTGEMNTEAFF. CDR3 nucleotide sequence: TGTGCCAGCAGCTTCAGCCGGACAGGAGAGATGAACACTGAAGCTTTCTTT. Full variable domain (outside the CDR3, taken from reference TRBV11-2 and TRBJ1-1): EAGVAQSPRYKIIEKRQSVAFWCNPISGHATLYWYQQILGQGPKLLIQFQNNGVVDDSQLPKDRFSAERLKGVDSTLKIQPAKLEDSAVYLCASSFSRTGEMNTEAFFGQGTRLTVV.

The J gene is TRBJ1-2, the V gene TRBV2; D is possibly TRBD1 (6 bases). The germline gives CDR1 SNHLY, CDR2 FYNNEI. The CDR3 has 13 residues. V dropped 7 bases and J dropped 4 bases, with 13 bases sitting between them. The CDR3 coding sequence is TGTGCCAGCACTGACAGGTCCGCCTATGGCTACACCTTC. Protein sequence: CASTDRSAYGYTF.